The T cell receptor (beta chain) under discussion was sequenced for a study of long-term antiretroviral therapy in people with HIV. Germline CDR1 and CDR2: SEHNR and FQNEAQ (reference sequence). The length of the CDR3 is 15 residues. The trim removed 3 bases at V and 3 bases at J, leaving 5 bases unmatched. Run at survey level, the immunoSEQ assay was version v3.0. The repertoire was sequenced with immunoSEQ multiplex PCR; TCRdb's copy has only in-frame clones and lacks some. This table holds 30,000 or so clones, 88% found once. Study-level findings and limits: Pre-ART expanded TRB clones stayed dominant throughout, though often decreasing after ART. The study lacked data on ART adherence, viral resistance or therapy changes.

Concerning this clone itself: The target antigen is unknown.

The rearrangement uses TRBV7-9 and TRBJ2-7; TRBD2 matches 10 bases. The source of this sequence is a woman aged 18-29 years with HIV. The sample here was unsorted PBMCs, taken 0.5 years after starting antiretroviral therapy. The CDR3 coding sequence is TGTGCCAGCAGCTTTCCCCGACTAGCGGGCTACGAGCAGTACTTC. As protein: CASSFPRLAGYEQYF.